This entry lists 28 T cell receptor beta chains sequenced from one sample in a study of T cells in Graves' hyperthyroidism and ophthalmopathy (dated by TCRdb to the late 2010s). Library preparation used multiplex PCR. Sequencing was performed on an Illumina HiSeq 2000. TCR beta CDR3 regions were amplified from RNA transcripts. The TCR CDR3 was subjected to a first round of RT-PCR using the HTBI primer set and the Qiagen OneStep RT-PCR kit. TCRdb's own reprocessing of the public reads used fastp at Q25 and MiXCR and kept productive beta chains. Rows are combined by CDR3 protein, so each entry shows the most common genes and DNA. This sample gives some 350,000 distinct CDR3 sequences in total; 19% of them show up just once. 3.7% of the sample goes to the ten largest clones. The specimen was blood. The receptors originated from a woman aged 18 to 35 with Graves' hyperthyroidism.

The V gene is TRBV2, the J gene TRBJ2-2; D is possibly TRBD2 (5 bases). V was pared by 2 bases and J by 4 bases, with 11 bases between. The CDR3 is 15 residues long. The germline V gene has CDR1 SNHLY and CDR2 FYNNEI. Here the CDR3 DNA reads TGTGCCAGCAGTGAATTCCGGGGATCCACCGGGGAGCTGTTTTTT. It encodes CASSEFRGSTGELFF.

This clonotype appeared many times. Written as DNA, the CDR3 is TGTGCCAGCAGTCCCGGGACAGGTTGGGGGAACACTGAAGCTTTCTTT. This translates into CASSPGTGWGNTEAFF. The gene calls are TRBV11-2 and TRBJ1-1, with TRBD1 matching 8 bases. Germline V lookup: CDR1 SGHAT, CDR2 FQNNGV. This CDR3 has 16 residues. V was clipped by 6 bases and J by 1 base; unmatched bases: 10.

This clonotype was counted many times. V and J are TRBV27 and TRBJ2-7; TRBD2 matches at 9 bases. Germline CDR1 and CDR2: MNHEY and SMNVEV (reference sequence). The CDR3 covers 19 residues. Trimming at V came to 5 bases and at J to 4 bases, leaving 21 bases not matched to a gene. The CDR3 spells CASSAQVPFRLAGKYEQYF. The DNA of the CDR3 is TGTGCCAGCAGTGCTCAGGTCCCTTTTCGGCTAGCGGGGAAATACGAGCAGTACTTC.

This clonotype was counted at least ten times. V gene TRBV6-1 combines with J gene TRBJ2-5, with TRBD2 matching 13 bases. CDR3 length: 16 amino acids. Per germline, CDR1 MNHNS and CDR2 SASEGT. V shed 7 bases and J 2 bases; nucleotides not matched to a gene: 7. CDR3 region: CASTWTSGGLQETQYF. CDR3 DNA sequence: TGTGCCAGCACCTGGACTAGCGGGGGTCTACAAGAGACCCAGTACTTC.

Ten or more counts support this clonotype. J is TRBJ1-1 and V is TRBV18; D gene unclear. This CDR3 has 15 amino acids. Germline V CDR1 and CDR2: KGHSH, LQKENI. Trimming took off 3 bases at V and 1 base at J, with 12 bases between the two ends. Written as DNA, the CDR3 is TGTGCCAGCTCACCGCGGCGAGGAGGGAACACTGAAGCTTTCTTT. Translation gives CASSPRRGGNTEAFF. The whole variable domain, filled in from reference TRBV18 and TRBJ1-1, reads NAGVMQNPRHLVRRRGQEARLRCSPMKGHSHVYWYRQLPEEGLKFMVYLQKENIIDESGMPKERFSAEFPKEGPSILRIQQVVRGDSAAYFCASSPRRGGNTEAFFGQGTRLTVV.

At least ten counts were recorded for this clonotype. A junction end diverges from the germline sequence, so it may reflect a read error. CDR3 coding DNA: TGCAGCGTTAAGGGGGCTCTGTTCACTGAAGCCTTCTTT. Residues: CSVKGALFTEAFF. V gene TRBV29-1 combines with J gene TRBJ1-1; the match to TRBD1 covers 7 bases. Germline loops: CDR1 SQVTM, CDR2 ANQGSEA. This CDR3 is built from 13 residues.

This clonotype occurred many times. The J gene is TRBJ1-5, the V gene TRBV12-3 or TRBV12-4; D is undetermined. The germline V and J ends were trimmed by 7 bases and 0 bases, with 10 bases remaining between them. The CDR3 has 14 amino acids. The DNA for the CDR3 is TGTGCCAGCATGCGGACGGGTAGCAATCAGCCCCAGCATTTT. Encoded protein: CASMRTGSNQPQHF.

This clonotype was seen at least ten times. This chain connects TRBV25-1 to TRBJ1-6; 9 bases are shared with TRBD1. The germline V gene encodes CDR1 MGHDK and CDR2 SYGVNS. J lost 10 bases, V lost 5 bases, and 9 bases had no gene match. The CDR3 has 15 residues. DNA of the CDR3: TGTGCCAGCAGTCTGACAGGGGGTGATGGGTCACCCCTCCACTTT. Residues: CASSLTGGDGSPLHF.

This clonotype was seen a handful of times. The CDR3 DNA sequence: TGTGCCAGCAGCGTCTACGACGGTAACTATGGCTACACCTTC. Residues: CASSVYDGNYGYTF. The V gene is TRBV9, the J gene TRBJ1-2; D unclear. Deletions cut 2 bases from V and 1 base from J, with 9 bases between. This CDR3 has 14 residues. Germline lookup yields CDR1 SGDLS and CDR2 YYNGEE.

In this sample, this clonotype turned up many times. The gene calls are TRBV12-3 or TRBV12-4 and TRBJ1-2; 10 nucleotides match TRBD1. V shed 5 bases and J 7 bases; nucleotides not matched to a gene: 7. The CDR3 spans 14 residues. CDR3 in amino acids: CASSVPGTGVGYTF. The CDR3, as DNA: TGTGCCAGCAGTGTCCCCGGGACAGGGGTTGGCTACACCTTC.

This clonotype was observed many times. The DNA of the CDR3 is TGTGCCAGCAGCCCAGAGGGGCCGAATCAGCCCCAGCATTTT. Its translation is CASSPEGPNQPQHF. The chain recombines TRBV7-9 with TRBJ1-5; the D gene is possibly TRBD1 (5 bases). The CDR3 is 14 amino acids. Trimming removed 5 bases at V and 4 bases at J, with 12 bases between. In germline, CDR1 is SEHNR, CDR2 FQNEAQ (reference sequence).

The chain joins TRBV9 to TRBJ1-1; tentative D call: TRBD1 (5 bases). The CDR3 runs to 13 residues. V was trimmed by 4 bases and J by 7 bases, leaving 14 bases between them. From germline, CDR1 is SGDLS and CDR2 YYNGEE. This CDR3 is CASSQSGGIEAFF. The CDR3 DNA follows: TGTGCCAGCAGCCAAAGCGGGGGGATTGAAGCTTTCTTT.

CDR3 DNA sequence: TGTGCCAGCAGACAAGGACAGGACAATCAGCCCCAGCATTTT. Translating gives CASRQGQDNQPQHF. The chain combines TRBV28 with TRBJ1-5; 7 nucleotides line up with TRBD1. The CDR3 loop spans 14 amino acids. Per the germline V gene, CDR1 is MDHEN and CDR2 is SYDVKM. Germline trimming cut 6 bases from V and 3 bases from J; bases unmatched to any gene: 5.

This clonotype came up many times. The rearrangement uses TRBV28 and TRBJ1-1; the D gene is possibly TRBD1 (5 bases). From germline, CDR1 is MDHEN and CDR2 SYDVKM. The CDR3 is 13 amino acids. The ends were cut back, 5 bases at V and 7 bases at J, with 14 bases in the middle. The CDR3 nucleotides read TGTGCCAGCAGTACTTCCCCGACAGTTGAAGCTTTCTTT. This encodes CASSTSPTVEAFF.

V gene TRBV6-5 combines with J gene TRBJ1-5, with D tentatively TRBD1 (6 bases). Germline assignment: CDR1 MNHEY and CDR2 SVGAGI. V was clipped by 4 bases and J by 0 bases, with 10 bases between them. This CDR3 contains 15 residues. Here the CDR3 DNA reads TGTGCCAGCAGTTCCGGACAGCTTAGCAATCAGCCCCAGCATTTT. Protein product: CASSSGQLSNQPQHF.

This clonotype has ten or more counts. The V and J genes are TRBV2 and TRBJ1-1; D gene unclear. There are 15 residues in the CDR3. V dropped 2 bases and J dropped 1 base, with 11 bases sitting between them. Germline CDR1 reads SNHLY; CDR2 reads FYNNEI. This CDR3 is CASSEPLYKNTEAFF. The CDR3 DNA reads TGTGCCAGCAGTGAACCCCTCTACAAGAACACTGAAGCTTTCTTT.

The CDR3 DNA reads as TGTGCCAGCAGTTTTGTTGGGCTAGCGGGGGGCCACGGCCCGATCTCCTACGAGCAGTACTTC. It is translated as CASSFVGLAGGHGPISYEQYF. The chain links TRBV28 to TRBJ2-7, with 11 positions matching TRBD2. The CDR3 is made up of 21 amino acids. The V segment lost 3 bases and the J segment 0 bases; nucleotides outside the gene matches: 19. Per the germline V gene, CDR1 is MDHEN and CDR2 is SYDVKM.

This clonotype was recorded at least ten times. CDR3 bases: TGTGCCAGCAGTTGGGCACAGGCGGGGAACACTGAAGCTTTCTTT. Translated, it gives CASSWAQAGNTEAFF. V and J are TRBV12-3 or TRBV12-4 and TRBJ1-1; TRBD1 might be the D (5 bases). This CDR3 comprises 15 residues. The V end was cut by 4 bases, the J end by 1 base, with 13 bases between.

This clonotype showed up just a few times. The chain links TRBV5-6 to TRBJ1-5; D is ambiguous. The CDR3 length is 13 residues. Germline CDR1 is SGHDT and CDR2 is YYEEEE. The ends were cut back, 0 bases at V and 5 bases at J, with 6 bases in the middle. CDR3 DNA sequence: TGTGCCAGCAGCTTGGAAGGTTATCAGCCCCAGCATTTT. Encoded protein: CASSLEGYQPQHF.

This clonotype has ten or more counts. The rearrangement joins TRBV7-9 to TRBJ1-5; D not certain. The CDR3 totals 14 residues. Between the trimmed V and J ends, which lost 4 bases and 4 bases, there was a span of 11 bases. Germline loops: CDR1 SEHNR, CDR2 FQNEAQ (reference sequence). CDR3 coding DNA: TGTGCCAGCAGCTCTTACCGAGAGAATCAGCCCCAGCATTTT. It codes for CASSSYRENQPQHF.

At least ten counts were recorded for this clonotype. The V and J genes are TRBV15 and TRBJ2-7; 8 nucleotides align to TRBD2. Trimming at V came to 1 base and at J to 2 bases, leaving 10 bases not matched to a gene. CDR1 LNHNV and CDR2 YYDKDF come from the germline V gene (reference sequence). The CDR3 is 17 residues long. In DNA, the CDR3 is TGTGCCACCAGCAGAGGCCTTTCGGGGGGGGGCCCCTACGAGCAGTACTTC. Its protein product is CATSRGLSGGGPYEQYF.

This clonotype was seen many times. The CDR3 region has the DNA TGTGCCAGCAGTTTAAGCGGCGGAACTAACTATGGCTACACCTTC. Translation: CASSLSGGTNYGYTF. This chain links TRBV12-3 or TRBV12-4 with TRBJ1-2; D call uncertain. CDR3 length equals 15 residues. Trimming removed 2 bases at V and 0 bases at J, with 10 bases between.

In its sample, this clonotype was seen many times. For the CDR3, the DNA is TGCAGTGCTAGTCTCAGCCACGATAGCAATCAGCCCCAGCATTTT. It specifies CSASLSHDSNQPQHF. The chain links TRBV20-1 to TRBJ1-5; D is uncertain. Germline CDR1 reads DFQATT; CDR2 reads SNEGSKA (reference sequence). The V end was cut by 3 bases, the J end by 0 bases, with 12 bases between. The CDR3 spans 15 residues.

This clonotype was counted a few times. The chain recombines TRBV12-3 or TRBV12-4 with TRBJ2-7, with 8 bases identical to TRBD1. This CDR3 is 14 amino acids long. V dropped 7 bases and J dropped 0; count of bases not matched to a gene: 5. In DNA, the CDR3 is TGTGCCAGCAACGACAGGGGCCACTCCTACGAGCAGTACTTC. Translated, it gives CASNDRGHSYEQYF.

This clonotype was detected a few times. This chain links TRBV4-1 with TRBJ1-2, with TRBD1 matching over 12 bases. CDR3 size: 15 residues. V lost 4 bases and J lost 8; bases outside the gene matches: 8. The germline V gene encodes CDR1 MGHRA and CDR2 YSYEKL. CDR3 region: CASSLQGQGASGYTF. The CDR3, as DNA: TGCGCCAGCAGCCTCCAGGGACAGGGGGCGTCGGGCTACACCTTC.

The sample holds many counts of this clonotype. The chain links TRBV30 to TRBJ1-2, with 10 bases fitting TRBD1. Germline CDR1 GTSNPN, CDR2 SVGIG (reference sequence). The CDR3 contains 12 residues. The ends lost 3 bases at V and 5 bases at J; junction bases unmatched: 0. The CDR3 coding sequence is TGTGCCTGGAGGGACAGGGGGTATGGCTACACCTTC. Protein sequence: CAWRDRGYGYTF.

This clonotype was observed at least ten times. The chain carries TRBV5-1 and TRBJ1-2; TRBD1 aligns across 7 bases. The CDR3 is 14 amino acids. From germline, CDR1 is SGHRS and CDR2 YFSETQ. J gave up 4 bases and V 4 bases, and 7 bases lay outside the gene matches. The CDR3 DNA is TGCGCCAGCAGCGCCGACAGGGATTCCTATGGCTACACCTTC. It is translated as CASSADRDSYGYTF.

Worth noting for this clonotype: With a much larger clone just one base away, this may be a read error. The V gene is TRBV6-5, the J gene TRBJ1-1, with a tentative D call TRBD1 (5 bases). The germline V gene encodes CDR1 MNHEY and CDR2 SVGAGI. The CDR3 runs 17 residues. CDR3 sequence reads: CVSSYFLHLRGDAEAFF. CDR3 bases: TGTGTCAGCAGTTACTTCTTACACCTACGGGGGGACGCTGAAGCTTTCTTT.